A single sample is the source of the 29 T cell receptor beta chains below, sequenced in a study of low-dose radiotherapy and immunotherapy resistance in tumors. Regarding time point: after trial treatment. Stated treatment: LDRT plus nivolumab, ipilimumab, low-dose cyclophosphamide and aspirin (RACIN trial). TRAV and TRBV primers primed cDNA for both TCRalpha and TCRbeta. The authors amplified TCRs for about 18 PCR cycles with a constant-region primer and a V-primer adapter. Each CDR3 protein gets one entry after TCRdb re-called the reads with MiXCR. The sample has tens of thousands of distinct CDR3 sequences, 20% to 30% seen once. Specimen: PBMCs, collected after low-dose radiotherapy plus immunotherapy. All receptors derive from a male donor with prostate cancer.

This clonotype was picked up many times. CDR3 DNA sequence: TGTGCCAGCAGCTTAGGAGAGATGGTGGGACAAGCGAACACTGAAGCTTTCTTT. Translation gives CASSLGEMVGQANTEAFF. This sequence joins TRBV7-9 and TRBJ1-1; a weak D match, TRBD1 (6 bases). The CDR3 runs to 18 residues. CDR1 and CDR2 (germline): SEHNR, FQNEAQ (reference sequence). V lost 1 base, J lost 1 base, and 19 bases lay in between.

By share, this clonotype ranks as medium-sized. The chain is built from TRBV5-1 and TRBJ2-3, with unresolved D. Trimming took 0 bases from V and 6 from J, leaving 11 bases between them. Per the germline V gene, CDR1 is SGHRS and CDR2 is YFSETQ. The CDR3 runs to 14 residues. In DNA form, the CDR3 reads TGCGCCAGCAGCTTGGCGAGGCCTGACGATACGCAGTATTTT. It is translated as CASSLARPDDTQYF.

This clonotype was seen repeatedly, ten times or more. J is TRBJ2-2 and V is TRBV2, with 8 bases fitting TRBD2. The V gene end was trimmed by 4 bases and the J gene end by 2 bases; junction bases not matched to a gene: 9. The CDR3 loop spans 17 amino acids. CDR1 and CDR2 from the germline V gene are SNHLY and FYNNEI. For the CDR3, the DNA is TGTGCCAGCAGTGCTAGCGGGCAGTCCCCAAACACCGGGGAGCTGTTTTTT. It is translated as CASSASGQSPNTGELFF.

With regard to this clonotype: This likely came from a read error, as a far larger clone is one base away. The rearrangement links TRBV6-4 to TRBJ2-1, with 11 bases lining up with TRBD2. The CDR3 spans 15 residues. From germline, CDR1 is MRHNA and CDR2 SNTAGT. In nucleotides, the CDR3 is TGTGCCAGCAGGATAGCGGGAGGGTCCTACAATGAGCATTTCTTC. Its translation: CASRIAGGSYNEHFF.

On this clonotype itself: A read error is the likely source, as a far larger clone sits one nucleotide away. This sequence joins TRBV6-1 and TRBJ2-7; 7 bases align to TRBD2. In germline, CDR1 is MNHNS, CDR2 SASEGT. The CDR3 spans 16 residues. With V trimmed by 6 bases and J by 7 bases, 18 bases remained unmatched. CDR3: CASSPLSGRSYNEQYF. The CDR3 DNA reads as TGTGCCAGCAGCCCCCTTAGCGGGCGCTCATACAATGAGCAGTACTTC.

This clonotype was detected ten times or more. This rearrangement joins TRBV5-4 to TRBJ2-1; 7 bases agree with TRBD2. Per the germline V gene, CDR1 is SGHNT and CDR2 is YYREEE (reference sequence). The CDR3 runs 15 residues. V was clipped by 3 bases and J by 4 bases; unmatched bases: 7. CDR3 region: CASSWVPGLYNEQFF. The CDR3 DNA follows: TGTGCCAGCAGCTGGGTACCGGGACTATACAATGAGCAGTTCTTC.

This clonotype appeared once. J is TRBJ2-7 and V is TRBV6-2 or TRBV6-3, with D hard to call. CDR1 is MNHEY and CDR2 is SVGEGT in the germline V gene. The CDR3 spans 15 residues. V lost 5 bases to trimming and J lost 1 base, with 15 bases between them. This CDR3 is CASSKNTDPSYEQYF. The CDR3 DNA reads as TGTGCCAGCAGTAAAAACACCGACCCATCCTACGAGCAGTACTTC.

This clonotype has a count of ten or more. The chain couples TRBV10-2 to TRBJ2-3; TRBD2 is a possible D gene (5 bases). CDR1 and CDR2 (germline): WSHSY, SAAADI. CDR3 length equals 15 residues. V was pared by 4 bases and J by 0 bases, with 11 bases between. The CDR3 loop is CASSGGPGSTDTQYF. The CDR3 nucleotides read TGCGCCAGCAGTGGGGGTCCGGGGAGCACAGATACGCAGTATTTT.

The table lists this clonotype with many counts. The V call is TRBV19, the J call TRBJ2-2; D gene uncertain. V was shortened by 0 bases and J by 0 bases, with 8 bases between the two germline ends. The CDR3 totals 16 residues. The germline V gene has CDR1 LNHDA and CDR2 SQIVND (reference sequence). The CDR3: CASSIDSTANTGELFF. CDR3 nucleotides: TGTGCCAGTAGTATAGACTCGACGGCGAACACCGGGGAGCTGTTTTTT. Looking up the rest from reference TRBV19 and TRBJ2-2 gives the full variable domain: DGGITQSPKYLFRKEGQNVTLSCEQNLNHDAMYWYRQDPGQGLRLIYYSQIVNDFQKGDIAEGYSVSREKKESFPLTVTSAQKNPTAFYLCASSIDSTANTGELFFGEGSRLTVL.

The table lists this clonotype with many counts. This chain links TRBV5-6 with TRBJ2-7; D unresolved. V was trimmed by 0 bases and J by 1 base, leaving 5 bases between them. The CDR3 has 13 residues. Germline V gene lookup returns CDR1 SGHDT and CDR2 YYEEEE. The CDR3 spells CASSLVDSYEQYF. The CDR3 region has the DNA TGTGCCAGCAGCTTGGTGGATTCCTACGAGCAGTACTTC.

This clonotype was recorded at least ten times. The V and J genes are TRBV6-5 and TRBJ2-3, with 9 bases aligning to TRBD1. The CDR3 extends over 16 amino acids. V dropped 6 bases and J dropped 3; count of bases not matched to a gene: 10. From germline, CDR1 is MNHEY and CDR2 SVGAGI. The CDR3 region is CASSRRRTGVTDTQYF. The CDR3 nucleotides read TGTGCCAGCAGCCGCAGGAGGACAGGGGTTACAGATACGCAGTATTTT.

The chain recombines TRBV28 with TRBJ2-7, with 8 bases aligning to TRBD2. Germline V CDR1 and CDR2: MDHEN, SYDVKM. This CDR3 is built from 16 residues. V gave up 5 bases and J gave up 7 bases; unmatched junction bases: 16. CDR3 loop: CASSGYGGGYTGEQYF. DNA of the CDR3: TGTGCCAGCAGTGGCTACGGGGGGGGGTACACCGGGGAGCAGTACTTC.

This clonotype was observed at least ten times. The chain carries TRBV3-1 and TRBJ2-7; TRBD1 agrees at 10 bases. Losses at the gene ends were 4 bases for V and 5 bases for J; bases not matched to a gene: 5. The CDR3 runs to 14 residues. The V gene's germline CDR1 is LGHDT and CDR2 YNNKEL (reference sequence). The DNA of the CDR3 is TGTGCCAGCAGCCGACACGGACAGGGGGACGAGCAGTACTTC. The encoded protein is CASSRHGQGDEQYF.

This clonotype was observed a few times. The genes are TRBV19 and TRBJ1-5; the match to TRBD1 covers 7 bases. Trimming took 6 bases from V and 2 from J; bases not matched to a gene: 7. The CDR3 contains 15 residues. Looked up from germline, CDR1 is LNHDA and CDR2 is SQIVND (reference sequence). In DNA, the CDR3 is TGTGCCAGTAGCCCGACAGGGAATGGCAATCAGCCCCAGCATTTT. Its translation: CASSPTGNGNQPQHF.

This clonotype has a count of ten or more. V and J are TRBV29-1 and TRBJ1-1; 8 nucleotides agree with TRBD1. J was trimmed by 11 bases and V by 6 bases; bases with no gene match: 2. Germline loops: CDR1 SQVTM, CDR2 ANQGSEA. This CDR3 spans 9 amino acids. CDR3 residues: CSVDRAAFF. DNA for the CDR3: TGCAGCGTGGACAGGGCCGCTTTCTTT.

The chain has TRBV5-4 and TRBJ2-4; 7 bases fit TRBD1. This CDR3 spans 14 amino acids. V lost 5 bases, J lost 0 bases, and 2 bases stayed unmatched. Germline V gene sequence: CDR1 SGHNT, CDR2 YYREEE (reference sequence). The CDR3 protein is CASRAGGAKNIQYF. CDR3 bases: TGTGCCAGCAGGGCAGGGGGAGCCAAAAACATTCAGTACTTC.

This clonotype was recorded many times. V is TRBV10-3 and J is TRBJ2-7, with D tentatively TRBD2 (6 bases). Germline V lookup: CDR1 ENHRY, CDR2 SYGVKD. This CDR3 contains 13 residues. Deletions cut 6 bases from V and 0 bases from J, with 9 bases between. The CDR3 coding sequence is TGTGCCATCAGAGGGGACTCCTCCTACGAGCAGTACTTC. Translating it yields CAIRGDSSYEQYF.

The sample holds many counts of this clonotype. The CDR3 loop reads CASMRENHEQFF. DNA of the CDR3: TGTGCCAGCATGCGGGAGAATCATGAGCAGTTCTTC. The gene calls are TRBV28 and TRBJ2-1; TRBD2 aligns across 7 bases. This CDR3 is built from 12 residues. CDR1 MDHEN and CDR2 SYDVKM come from the germline V gene. V shed 7 bases and J 8 bases; nucleotides not matched to a gene: 5.

This clonotype was detected many times. V usage is TRBV25-1 and J usage is TRBJ2-1; 7 bases agree with TRBD1. The junction had 9 bases not matched to a gene; V was cut back by 2 bases and J by 8 bases. This CDR3 region has 15 residues. Germline values: CDR1 MGHDK, CDR2 SYGVNS. Here the CDR3 DNA reads TGTGCCAGCAGTGAACCCGCGACAGGGAAGGATGAGCAGTTCTTC. Translating gives CASSEPATGKDEQFF. Full variable domain (outside the CDR3, taken from reference TRBV25-1 and TRBJ2-1): EADIYQTPRYLVIGTGKKITLECSQTMGHDKMYWYQQDPGMELHLIHYSYGVNSTEKGDLSSESTVSRIRTEHFPLTLESARPSHTSQYLCASSEPATGKDEQFFGPGTRLTVL.

In its sample, this clonotype was seen many times. V usage is TRBV19 and J usage is TRBJ2-7; 7 positions agree with TRBD1. With V trimmed by 5 bases and J by 0 bases, 7 bases remained unmatched. Germline-derived CDR1 and CDR2 are LNHDA and SQIVND (reference sequence). The CDR3 is 15 residues long. CDR3 nucleotides: TGTGCCAGTAGTCTCCGGGACAGCACCTCCTACGAGCAGTACTTC. The encoded protein is CASSLRDSTSYEQYF.

Remarks on this clonotype: Only one base separates this from a far larger clonotype, so it likely reflects a read error. The chain couples TRBV7-9 to TRBJ2-3, with 9 bases fitting TRBD1. CDR1 SEHNR and CDR2 FQNEAQ come from the germline V gene (reference sequence). The CDR3 is 14 residues long. The CDR3 nucleotides are TGCGCCAGCAGCTTGGCCGGGAGCGGGACAGGGCGGTATTTT. Protein: CASSLAGSGTGRYF. Looking up the rest from reference TRBV7-9 and TRBJ2-3 gives the full variable domain: DTGVSQNPRHKITKRGQNVTFRCDPISEHNRLYWYRQTLGQGPEFLTYFQNEAQLEKSRLLSDRFSAERPKGSFSTLEIQRTEQGDSAMYLCASSLAGSGTGRYFGPGTRLTVL.

This clonotype was found many times. The V gene is TRBV19, the J gene TRBJ2-1; 8 positions match TRBD1. The J segment lost 7 bases and the V segment lost 6 bases, leaving 14 bases of the junction unmatched. Per germline, CDR1 LNHDA and CDR2 SQIVND (reference sequence). The CDR3 runs to 16 residues. This chain's CDR3 is CASRITGTGGINEQFF. Here the CDR3 DNA reads TGTGCCAGTAGAATTACCGGGACAGGCGGAATAAATGAGCAGTTCTTC.

This clonotype was seen a single time. The chain carries TRBV3-1 and TRBJ2-2; tentative D call: TRBD2 (6 bases). CDR3 length equals 20 residues. The V end was cut by 2 bases, the J end by 2 bases, with 24 bases between. The germline gives CDR1 LGHDT, CDR2 YNNKEL (reference sequence). The CDR3 nucleotides read TGTGCCAGCAGCCAACGGGGGACTGGGGGGAAAATCGAAAACACCGGGGAGCTGTTTTTT. It is translated as CASSQRGTGGKIENTGELFF.

This clonotype was seen many times. This chain uses TRBV7-3 with TRBJ2-7; D is perhaps TRBD2 (5 bases). The germline V gene encodes CDR1 SGHTA and CDR2 FQGTGA. The germline V and J ends were trimmed by 5 bases and 6 bases, with 14 bases remaining between them. The length of the CDR3 is 13 residues. For the CDR3, the DNA is TGTGCCAGCAGCCTCCCACCGGCGGGCGAGCAGTACTTC. Amino acid sequence: CASSLPPAGEQYF. Using reference TRBV7-3 and TRBJ2-7 for the parts outside the CDR3, the full variable domain is GAGVSQTPSNKVTEKGKYVELRCDPISGHTALYWYRQSLGQGPEFLIYFQGTGAADDSGLPNDRFFAVRPEGSVSTLKIQRTERGDSAVYLCASSLPPAGEQYFGPGTRLTVT.

This clonotype was counted at least ten times. The chain employs TRBV29-1 and TRBJ2-7; 9 bases line up with TRBD2. The germline V gene has CDR1 SQVTM and CDR2 ANQGSEA. The CDR3 consists of 13 residues. Unmatched junction bases numbered 7, after V lost 5 bases and J lost 5 bases. CDR3 amino acids: CSVYSGGGNEQYF. CDR3 coding DNA: TGCAGCGTTTATAGCGGGGGAGGGAACGAGCAGTACTTC.

The rearrangement links TRBV25-1 to TRBJ2-2; D is ambiguous. The CDR3 has 12 amino acids. The germline CDR1 and CDR2 sequences are MGHDK and SYGVNS. Trimming shortened V by 8 bases and J by 5 bases, and 9 bases separated the two germline ends. The CDR3 nucleotides are TGTGCCAGCGGCATTAATACCGGGGAGCTGTTTTTT. It is translated as CASGINTGELFF.

Only a few counts were recorded for this clonotype. A read error is the likely source, as a far larger clone sits one nucleotide away. This chain links TRBV5-1 with TRBJ2-7; TRBD2 aligns across 9 bases. The CDR3 is 16 residues long. Germline values: CDR1 SGHRS, CDR2 YFSETQ. V dropped 0 bases and J dropped 7; count of bases not matched to a gene: 11. The CDR3 loop reads CASSLGSGSSYNEQYF. The CDR3 DNA reads as TGCGCCAGCAGCTTGGGTAGCGGGAGCTCCTACAATGAGCAGTACTTC.

This clonotype was detected ten times or more. The chain employs TRBV6-8 and TRBJ2-7, with a weak D call TRBD1 (6 bases). Trimming left V 6 bases short and J 4 bases short, with 13 bases between. The CDR3 is made up of 13 amino acids. Germline CDR1 is MNHGY and CDR2 is SAAAGT. The CDR3 loop reads CASSPGARYEQYF. Here the CDR3 DNA reads TGTGCCAGCAGCCCAGGGGCTAGATACGAGCAGTACTTC.

This clonotype was recorded at least ten times. This sequence joins TRBV28 and TRBJ1-5; D is unclear. The germline V gene encodes CDR1 MDHEN and CDR2 SYDVKM. V lost 2 bases and J 0 bases, leaving 8 bases between the germline ends. The CDR3 is made up of 15 amino acids. In DNA form, the CDR3 reads TGTGCCAGCAGTTTAGTCGGAGATAGCAATCAGCCCCAGCATTTT. Translating it yields CASSLVGDSNQPQHF.